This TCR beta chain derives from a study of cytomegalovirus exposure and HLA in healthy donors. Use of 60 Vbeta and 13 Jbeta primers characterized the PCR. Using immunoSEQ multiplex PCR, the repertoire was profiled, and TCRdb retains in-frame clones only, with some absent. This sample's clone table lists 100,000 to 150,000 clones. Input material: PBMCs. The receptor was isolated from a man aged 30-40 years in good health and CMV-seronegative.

CDR3 in amino acids: CASSTEGLAATNEQFF. CDR3 DNA: TGTGCCAGCAGCACCGAGGGGCTAGCGGCCACCAATGAGCAGTTCTTC. V gene TRBV11-2 combines with J gene TRBJ2-1, with TRBD2 identical over 7 bases. The CDR3 contains 16 residues. CDR1 is SGHAT and CDR2 is FQNNGV in the germline V gene. After removal of 5 bases from V and 6 bases from J, the junction contained 13 bases not matched to a gene.